The T cell receptor (beta chain) under discussion was sequenced for a study of T cell changes during pregnancy in multiple sclerosis. The CDR3 is 14 residues long. CDR1 SGHTS and CDR2 YDEGEE come from the germline V gene. Trimming at V came to 2 bases and at J to 7 bases, leaving 8 bases not matched to a gene. TCRdb's table, derived via immunoSEQ multiplex PCR, lists solely in-frame clones and lacks some. The profile shows roughly 72,000 clones, roughly nine tenths of them singletons. This clone is a singleton in its sample. The chain employs TRBV5-8 and TRBJ1-2; TRBD1 matches at 7 bases. The clonotype originates from a female donor in good health, enrolled as a control in a pregnancy study. Sample: peripheral blood, taken in the first trimester of pregnancy. Written as DNA, the CDR3 is TGTGCCAGCAGCTTTCATAGCAGGGGGTTTGGCTACACCTTC. Its protein is CASSFHSRGFGYTF. Combining the CDR3 with reference TRBV5-8 and TRBJ1-2 gives the whole variable domain EAGVTQSPTHLIKTRGQQATLRCSPISGHTSVYWYQQALGLGLQFLLWYDEGEERNRGNFPPRFSGRQFPNYSSELNVNALELEDSALYLCASSFHSRGFGYTFGSGTRLTVV.